This T cell receptor beta chain was observed in a study of breast tumors, draining lymph nodes, adjacent tissues. CDR1 is GTSNPN and CDR2 is SVGIG in the germline V gene (reference sequence). The CDR3 contains 13 residues. Deletions cut 2 bases from V and 0 bases from J, with 6 bases between. This clonotype was counted at least ten times. The lymph nodes were axillary draining lymph nodes from breast cancer patients. Using its own MiXCR run on the multiplex PCR reads, TCRdb lists one record per CDR3 protein. Of over 70,000 distinct CDR3 sequences in the sample, approximately 31% were seen once. The sequenced material came from axillary lymph node tissue. This TCR was recovered from a female donor with breast cancer. Some clones in this sample may be carry-over from other donors' samples. J is TRBJ2-3 and V is TRBV30; D unclear. In nucleotides, the CDR3 is TGTGCCTGGAGTCGACGGAGCACAGATACGCAGTATTTT. Translated, it gives CAWSRRSTDTQYF.